The rows below give T cell receptor beta chains drawn from one sample of a study of T cells in localized non-small cell lung cancer. Measured with immunoSEQ multiplex PCR; TCRdb has only the in-frame clones, and not every one. Of under 35,000 clones detected, roughly 78% appear once; the ten largest clones hold around 16%. The input for sequencing was peripheral blood, taken before any cancer treatment. The receptors come from a male donor aged 60 or older with stage III squamous cell lung carcinoma. Both conserved end residues are part of each CDR3. The order of the fields is V gene, clone size, J gene, D gene, CDR3 DNA, CDR3 protein. D genes are given only for firm matches. The size entry is marked missing in some rows and otherwise reads once, few, many or a size class.

TRBV6-1	NA	TRBJ2-5	TRBD2	TGTGCCAGCAGCCTGACTAGCGGGGGAAGAGAGACCCAGTACTTC	CASSLTSGGRETQYF
TRBV6-6	NA	TRBJ2-3	NA	TGTGCCAGCAGTTACGGTATCGCCACAGATACGCAGTATTTT	CASSYGIATDTQYF
TRBV7-2	NA	TRBJ2-1	NA	TGTGCCAGCCAATCCTCGGGCCTTACCAACTACAATGAGCAGTTCTTC	CASQSSGLTNYNEQFF
TRBV4-1	once	TRBJ2-2	NA	TGCGCCAGCAGCCAAGATAGCAGGGGGGCGCGTTCGTCCGGGGAGCTGTTTTTT	CASSQDSRGARSSGELFF
TRBV28	once	TRBJ2-7	NA	TGTGCCAGCAGTTTATATGGGGGCGAGCAGTACTTC	CASSLYGGEQYF
TRBV6-5	NA	TRBJ2-3	NA	TGTGCCAGCAGTTTATTACGGGATCCGCCGGATACGCAGTATTTT	CASSLLRDPPDTQYF
TRBV28	NA	TRBJ1-2	TRBD1	TGTGCCAGCAGTCCGGTAGGGACAGGCTATGGCTACACCTTC	CASSPVGTGYGYTF
TRBV18	NA	TRBJ2-7	NA	TGTGCCAGCTCACCCAGAAGGGGAGTGAGCTCCTACGAGCAGTACTTC	CASSPRRGVSSYEQYF
TRBV5-1	NA	TRBJ2-3	TRBD2	TGCGCCAGCAGCGAAGGACTAGCGGGGGCTGAAGATACGCAGTATTTT	CASSEGLAGAEDTQYF
TRBV2	NA	TRBJ2-2	TRBD1	TGTGCCAGCAGTGAATTGGGACAGGGCAACACCGGGGAGCTGTTTTTT	CASSELGQGNTGELFF
TRBV5-6	NA	TRBJ2-5	NA	TGTGCCAGCAGCCAGGACAGAGGACAAGAGACCCAGTACTTC	CASSQDRGQETQYF
TRBV9	NA	TRBJ1-2	NA	TGTGCCAGCAGCGCGATATCGGGCTATGGCTACACCTTC	CASSAISGYGYTF
TRBV19	NA	TRBJ1-1	NA	TGTGCCAGTAGGGACAGCGGGGACATGAACACTGAAGCTTTCTTT	CASRDSGDMNTEAFF
TRBV7-2	few	TRBJ2-1	NA	TGTGCCAGCAGCTCCCCAGGGTACAATGAGCAGTTCTTC	CASSSPGYNEQFF
TRBV5-8	NA	TRBJ2-5	TRBD1	TGTGCCAGCAGCCCTCGGACAGGGGGCGCGTGGGAGACCCAGTACTTC	CASSPRTGGAWETQYF
TRBV2	medium-sized	TRBJ1-1	NA	TGTGCCAGCACCCCCGTCAGGGAAGCTTTCTTT	CASTPVREAFF
TRBV7-2	NA	TRBJ2-6	NA	TGTGCCAGCAGCTTAGTATGGGAGCCTGGGGCCAACGTCCTGACTTTC	CASSLVWEPGANVLTF